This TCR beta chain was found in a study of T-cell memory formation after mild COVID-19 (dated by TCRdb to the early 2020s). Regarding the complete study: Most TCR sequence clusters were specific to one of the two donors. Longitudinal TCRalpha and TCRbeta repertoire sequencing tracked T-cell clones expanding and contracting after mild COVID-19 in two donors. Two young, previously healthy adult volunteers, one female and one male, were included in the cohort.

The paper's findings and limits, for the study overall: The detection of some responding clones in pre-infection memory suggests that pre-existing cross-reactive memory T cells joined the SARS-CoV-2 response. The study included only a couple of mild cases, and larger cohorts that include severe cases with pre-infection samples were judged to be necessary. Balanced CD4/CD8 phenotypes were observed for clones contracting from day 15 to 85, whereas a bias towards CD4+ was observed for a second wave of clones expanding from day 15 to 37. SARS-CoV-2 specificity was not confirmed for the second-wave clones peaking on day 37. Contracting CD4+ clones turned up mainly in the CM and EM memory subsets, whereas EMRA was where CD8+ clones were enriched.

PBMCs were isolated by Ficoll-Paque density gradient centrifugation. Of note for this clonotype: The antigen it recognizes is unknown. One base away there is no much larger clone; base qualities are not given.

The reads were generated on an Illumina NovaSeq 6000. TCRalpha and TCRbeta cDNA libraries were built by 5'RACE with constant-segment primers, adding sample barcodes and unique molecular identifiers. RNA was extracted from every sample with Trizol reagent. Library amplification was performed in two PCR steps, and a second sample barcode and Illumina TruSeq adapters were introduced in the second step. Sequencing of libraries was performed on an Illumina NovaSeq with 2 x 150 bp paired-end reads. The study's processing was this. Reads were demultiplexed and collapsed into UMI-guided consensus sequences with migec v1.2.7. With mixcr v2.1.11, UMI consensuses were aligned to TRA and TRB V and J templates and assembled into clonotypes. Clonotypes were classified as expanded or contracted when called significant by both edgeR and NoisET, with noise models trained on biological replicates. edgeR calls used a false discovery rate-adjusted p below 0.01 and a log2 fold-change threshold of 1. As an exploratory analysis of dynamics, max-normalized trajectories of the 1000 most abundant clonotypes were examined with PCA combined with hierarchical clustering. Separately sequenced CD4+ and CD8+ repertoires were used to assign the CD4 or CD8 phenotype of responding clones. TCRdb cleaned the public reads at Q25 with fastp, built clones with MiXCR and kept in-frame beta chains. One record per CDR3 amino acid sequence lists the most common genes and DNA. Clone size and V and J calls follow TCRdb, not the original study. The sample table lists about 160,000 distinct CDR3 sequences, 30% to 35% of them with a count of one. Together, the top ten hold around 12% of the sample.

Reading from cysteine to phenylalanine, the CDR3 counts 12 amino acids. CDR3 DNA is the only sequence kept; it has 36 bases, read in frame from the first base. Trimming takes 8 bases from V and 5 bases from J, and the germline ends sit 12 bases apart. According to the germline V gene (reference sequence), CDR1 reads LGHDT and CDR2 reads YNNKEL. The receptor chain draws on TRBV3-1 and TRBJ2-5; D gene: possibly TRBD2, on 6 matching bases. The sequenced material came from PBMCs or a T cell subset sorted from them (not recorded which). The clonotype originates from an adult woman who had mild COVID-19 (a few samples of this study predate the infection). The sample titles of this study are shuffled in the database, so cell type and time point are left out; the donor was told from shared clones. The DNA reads TGTGCCAGCCGGGAGCTCCGGGAGACCCAGTACTTC. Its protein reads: CASRELRETQYF.